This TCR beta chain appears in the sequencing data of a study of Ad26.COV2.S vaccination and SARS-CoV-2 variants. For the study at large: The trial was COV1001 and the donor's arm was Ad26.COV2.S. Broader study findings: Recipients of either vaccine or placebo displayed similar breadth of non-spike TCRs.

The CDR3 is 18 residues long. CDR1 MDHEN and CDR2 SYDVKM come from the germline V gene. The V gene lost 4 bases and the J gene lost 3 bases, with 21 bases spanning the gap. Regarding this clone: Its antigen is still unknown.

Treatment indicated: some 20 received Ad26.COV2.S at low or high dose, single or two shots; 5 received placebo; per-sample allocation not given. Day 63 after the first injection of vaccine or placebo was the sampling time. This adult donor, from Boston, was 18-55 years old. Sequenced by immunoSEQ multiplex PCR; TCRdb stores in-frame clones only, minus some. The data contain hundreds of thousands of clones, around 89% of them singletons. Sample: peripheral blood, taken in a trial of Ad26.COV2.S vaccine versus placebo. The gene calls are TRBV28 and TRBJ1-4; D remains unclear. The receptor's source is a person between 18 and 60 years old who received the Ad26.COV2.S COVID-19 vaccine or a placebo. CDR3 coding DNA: TGTGCCAGCAGTTGGGTGATCTGGGGTAAACAATCTAATGAAAAACTGTTTTTT. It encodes CASSWVIWGKQSNEKLFF.